Listed below are T cell receptor beta chains from one sample, sequenced in a study of cytomegalovirus exposure and HLA in healthy donors. TCRdb keeps only in-frame clones here, not all; method: immunoSEQ multiplex PCR. The sample yields 120,000 to 150,000 clones, roughly 74% seen once. The specimen sequenced was PBMCs. The receptors were gathered from a woman aged 40 to 55 in good health and CMV-seropositive. The CDR3 runs from the conserved cysteine through the conserved F or W. D genes are given only for firm matches. Size tells how often a clone was seen (once, few, many) or the class of an expanded clone, and some rows leave it out.

NA	NA	TRBV6-1	TRBJ1-2	CASSERRQDSRYGYTF	TGTGCCAGCAGTGAACGTAGGCAAGACAGCCGCTATGGCTACACCTTC
NA	TRBD1	TRBV28	TRBJ2-7	CASTTGGIYEQYF	TGTGCCAGCACGACAGGGGGCATCTACGAGCAGTACTTC
few	NA	TRBV6-1	TRBJ1-1	CASSEAGTLNTEAFF	TGTGCCAGCAGTGAAGCGGGGACACTGAACACTGAAGCTTTCTTT
NA	NA	TRBV5-1	TRBJ2-1	CASSLELNEQFF	TGCGCCAGCAGCTTGGAACTCAATGAGCAGTTCTTC
few	TRBD2	TRBV18	TRBJ2-5	CASSPPGLAGGLQETQYF	TGTGCCAGCTCACCACCGGGACTAGCGGGAGGCTTACAAGAGACCCAGTACTTC
NA	NA	TRBV11-2	TRBJ1-2	CASSPSQGRYGYTF	TGTGCCAGCAGCCCGAGCCAGGGTCGCTATGGCTACACCTTC
NA	NA	TRBV7-6	TRBJ2-2	CASSGFGNTGELFF	TGTGCCAGCAGCGGCTTTGGGAACACCGGGGAGCTGTTTTTT
NA	TRBD2	TRBV27	TRBJ2-3	CASSRAGARDTQYF	TGTGCCAGCAGCCGAGCGGGAGCGAGGGATACGCAGTATTTT
NA	NA	TRBV29-1	TRBJ2-1	CSVGSRNEQFF	TGCAGCGTTGGTAGCCGGAATGAGCAGTTCTTC
NA	NA	TRBV5-1	TRBJ2-1	CASSLPGRSSYNEQFF	TGCGCCAGCAGCCTACCCGGAAGGAGCTCCTACAATGAGCAGTTCTTC
NA	TRBD2	TRBV9	TRBJ2-1	CASSVGLAGTYNEQFF	TGTGCCAGCAGCGTAGGCCTAGCGGGAACTTACAATGAGCAGTTCTTC
NA	NA	TRBV6-1	TRBJ2-7	CASRAEGRSYEQYF	TGTGCCAGTCGTGCGGAGGGTCGGAGCTACGAGCAGTACTTC
NA	NA	TRBV11-2	TRBJ2-7	CASSQERGEQYF	TGTGCCAGCAGCCAAGAACGGGGTGAGCAGTACTTC
NA	NA	TRBV28	TRBJ2-3	CASSPRQSTDTQYF	TGTGCCAGCAGTCCTCGACAGAGCACAGATACGCAGTATTTT
once	NA	TRBV10-3	TRBJ2-7	CAISESALEQYF	TGTGCCATCAGTGAGTCGGCCCTCGAGCAGTACTTC
NA	NA	TRBV7-6	TRBJ2-2	CASSLGQGSTGELFF	TGTGCCAGCAGCTTAGGGCAGGGAAGTACCGGGGAGCTGTTTTTT
NA	TRBD2	TRBV5-1	TRBJ2-7	CASSLLAGEEYEQYF	TGCGCCAGCAGCCTACTAGCGGGAGAAGAATACGAGCAGTACTTC
NA	TRBD1	TRBV6-5	TRBJ1-1	CASSFGQAGRAFF	TGTGCCAGCAGTTTCGGACAGGCGGGTAGGGCTTTCTTT
NA	TRBD2	TRBV15	TRBJ2-7	CATSRAPPTSGYSYEQYF	TGTGCCACCAGCAGAGCCCCACCGACTAGCGGGTACTCCTACGAGCAGTACTTC
NA	TRBD1	TRBV5-8	TRBJ2-1	CASSLGPGQGYNEQFF	TGTGCCAGCAGCTTGGGGCCGGGACAGGGGTACAATGAGCAGTTCTTC
NA	NA	TRBV5-1	TRBJ1-1	CASSPGELEAFF	TGCGCCAGCAGCCCAGGGGAGCTTGAAGCTTTCTTT
NA	TRBD1	TRBV7-2	TRBJ2-1	CASSSGPGQEERYNEQFF	TGTGCCAGCAGCTCCGGACCCGGACAGGAAGAAAGGTACAATGAGCAGTTCTTC
NA	TRBD1	TRBV18	TRBJ2-1	CASSPLQGANEQFF	TGTGCCAGCTCACCCCTGCAGGGGGCAAATGAGCAGTTCTTC
NA	NA	TRBV5-1	TRBJ2-7	CASSFEGAPYEQYF	TGCGCCAGCAGCTTTGAGGGAGCGCCCTACGAGCAGTACTTC
NA	TRBD1	TRBV28	TRBJ2-7	CASSSPGQGPYEQYF	TGTGCCAGCAGTTCCCCCGGACAGGGACCGTACGAGCAGTACTTC
NA	TRBD2	TRBV19	TRBJ2-3	CASSGTGTSARGGTQYF	TGTGCCAGTAGCGGGACCGGGACTAGCGCCAGAGGGGGTACGCAGTATTTT
NA	TRBD2	TRBV30	TRBJ2-1	CAWSVGLAEDNEQFF	TGTGCCTGGTCGGTAGGACTAGCGGAGGACAATGAGCAGTTCTTC